These 12 T cell receptor beta chains were sequenced from one sample in a study of radiation and T cells in renal cell carcinoma (dated by TCRdb to about 2020). The time point label on this specimen signifies: tumor resected at nephrectomy. According to the study, the label for this sample's treatment or condition signals: treatment-naive control, cytoreductive nephrectomy. The receptor library was made with the immunoSEQ multiplex PCR assay. TCRdb limited this immuneACCESS table to in-frame rearrangements with V and J called. A share of clones is missing; checked studies link under half to unresolved V genes, and the rest is unexplained. A total of 23,000 or so clones appear in this sample, more than 45% of them only once. The biggest ten clones account for approximately 22% of the sample. The sequenced sample was tumor tissue, obtained from a patient whose treatment was nephrectomy without radiotherapy. The receptors originated from a man aged 35 to 55 with renal cell carcinoma.

This clone was found many times. V gene TRBV9 combines with J gene TRBJ1-3; D gene uncertain. Germline CDR1 reads SGDLS; CDR2 reads YYNGEE. This CDR3 spans 14 amino acids. Trimming stripped 0 bases from V and 0 bases from J, with 4 bases between. CDR3 nucleotides: TGTGCCAGCAGCGTAGAAGGCTCTGGAAACACCATATATTTT. Its protein is CASSVEGSGNTIYF.

The chain employs TRBV19 and TRBJ2-2; TRBD2 agrees at 8 bases. Germline trimming cut 3 bases from V and 1 base from J; bases unmatched to any gene: 4. CDR1 is LNHDA and CDR2 is SQIVND in the germline V gene (reference sequence). This CDR3 spans 16 amino acids. DNA for the CDR3: TGTGCCAGTAGTATGGGAGCGGGAGTGAACACCGGGGAGCTGTTTTTT. It specifies CASSMGAGVNTGELFF.

The chain uses TRBV6-5 and TRBJ1-4; possible D gene TRBD1, 6 bases. V lost 2 bases to trimming and J lost 5 bases, with 6 bases between them. This CDR3 is built from 13 residues. The germline gives CDR1 MNHEY, CDR2 SVGAGI. The DNA for the CDR3 is TGTGCCAGCAGTTACGGGACAAATGAAAAACTGTTTTTT. Its protein product is CASSYGTNEKLFF.

The genes are TRBV6-1 and TRBJ2-7; D perhaps matches TRBD2 (6 bases). There are 14 residues in the CDR3. Germline assignment: CDR1 MNHNS and CDR2 SASEGT. V gave up 0 bases and J gave up 7 bases, with 13 bases separating them. This CDR3 reads CASSEAGGAQEQYV. DNA of the CDR3: TGTGCCAGCAGTGAAGCCGGAGGGGCTCAAGAGCAGTACGTC.

The CDR3 loop is CASSRTLRSEPNEKLFF. In nucleotides, the CDR3 is TGTGCCAGCAGCCGAACCCTTCGATCGGAGCCGAATGAAAAACTGTTTTTT. The rearrangement joins TRBV5-6 to TRBJ1-4; D gene unclear. V was pared by 4 bases and J by 5 bases, with 21 bases between. This CDR3 spans 17 amino acids. Germline values: CDR1 SGHDT, CDR2 YYEEEE. The full variable domain, rest sourced from reference TRBV5-6 and TRBJ1-4, is DAGVTQSPTHLIKTRGQQVTLRCSPKSGHDTVSWYQQALGQGPQFIFQYYEEEERQRGNFPDRFSGHQFPNYSSELNVNALLLGDSALYLCASSRTLRSEPNEKLFFGSGTQLSVL.

The CDR3 region has the DNA TGTGCCAGCAGTGAGGGGATGGTGAGGGACGAGCAGTACGTC. It specifies CASSEGMVRDEQYV. The chain combines TRBV6-1 with TRBJ2-7; D might be TRBD2 (5 bases). Trimming left V 3 bases short and J 5 bases short, with 14 bases between. CDR1 MNHNS and CDR2 SASEGT come from the germline V gene. This CDR3 comprises 14 residues.

The V and J genes are TRBV2 and TRBJ1-1; D not certain. Between the trimmed V and J ends, which lost 9 bases and 1 base, there was a span of 12 bases. This CDR3 comprises 13 residues. Germline loops: CDR1 SNHLY, CDR2 FYNNEI. The CDR3 sequence: CARTSSGNTEAFF. CDR3 nucleotide sequence: TGTGCCAGGACATCCTCCGGGAACACTGAAGCTTTCTTT.

The chain recombines TRBV7-8 with TRBJ2-7; the match to TRBD2 covers 8 bases. V was pared by 4 bases and J by 3 bases, with 11 bases of the junction left unmatched. From germline, CDR1 is SGHVS and CDR2 FQNEAQ. The CDR3 loop spans 16 amino acids. This CDR3 reads CASSSDFSGVLYEQYV. The DNA of the CDR3 is TGTGCCAGCAGCTCCGACTTTAGCGGGGTGCTCTACGAGCAGTACGTC.

The chain has TRBV6-6 and TRBJ1-5; weak D call: TRBD1 (5 bases). The V end lost 6 bases, the J end lost 2 bases, and 17 bases lay between the germline ends. Germline CDR1 is MNHNY and CDR2 is SVGAGI (reference sequence). CDR3 length equals 16 residues. In DNA form, the CDR3 reads TGTGCCAGCAGCTCCACAACCCAGGGTGGCAATCAGCCCCAGCATTTT. Amino acid sequence: CASSSTTQGGNQPQHF.

This chain joins TRBV6-1 and TRBJ2-3; D is possibly TRBD2 (7 bases). This CDR3 is 13 amino acids long. Trimming took 4 bases from V and 7 from J, leaving 12 bases between them. CDR1 and CDR2 (germline): MNHNS, SASEGT. The CDR3 region is CASSVGGTHTQYF. CDR3 nucleotides: TGTGCCAGCAGTGTGGGGGGGACACATACGCAGTATTTT.

The V call is TRBV5-1, the J call TRBJ1-1; D is unresolved. Germline V gene data show CDR1 as SGHRS and CDR2 as YFSETQ. Trimming cost V 3 bases and J 8 bases, with 20 bases left between them. The CDR3 consists of 15 residues. CDR3 region: CASSSDGRIMAEAFF. As DNA, the CDR3 is TGCGCCAGCAGCTCCGACGGGCGGATAATGGCGGAAGCTTTCTTT.

The V call is TRBV11-2, the J call TRBJ1-6; no reliable D call. The V gene's germline CDR1 is SGHAT and CDR2 FQNNGV. V lost 0 bases, J lost 8 bases, and 11 bases lay in between. The length of the CDR3 is 15 residues. CDR3 region: CASSLDRAGHSPLHF. The CDR3, as DNA: TGTGCCAGCAGCTTAGATCGGGCAGGTCATTCACCCCTCCACTTT. Drawing the rest from reference TRBV11-2 and TRBJ1-6, the complete variable domain is EAGVAQSPRYKIIEKRQSVAFWCNPISGHATLYWYQQILGQGPKLLIQFQNNGVVDDSQLPKDRFSAERLKGVDSTLKIQPAKLEDSAVYLCASSLDRAGHSPLHFGNGTRLTVT.